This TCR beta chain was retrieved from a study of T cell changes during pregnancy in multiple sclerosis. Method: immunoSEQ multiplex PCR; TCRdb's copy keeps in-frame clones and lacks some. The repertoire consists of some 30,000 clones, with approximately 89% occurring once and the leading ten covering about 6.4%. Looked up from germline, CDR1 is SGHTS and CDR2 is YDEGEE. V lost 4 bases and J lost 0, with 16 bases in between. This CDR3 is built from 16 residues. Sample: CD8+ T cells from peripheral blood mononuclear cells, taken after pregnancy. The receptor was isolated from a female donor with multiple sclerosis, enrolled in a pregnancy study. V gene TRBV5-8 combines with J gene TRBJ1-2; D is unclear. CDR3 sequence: CASSPLPSDSNYGYTF. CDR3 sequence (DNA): TGTGCCAGCAGCCCCCTACCATCGGACTCTAACTATGGCTACACCTTC. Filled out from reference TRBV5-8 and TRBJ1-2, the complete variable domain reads EAGVTQSPTHLIKTRGQQATLRCSPISGHTSVYWYQQALGLGLQFLLWYDEGEERNRGNFPPRFSGRQFPNYSSELNVNALELEDSALYLCASSPLPSDSNYGYTFGSGTRLTVV.